The 22 T cell receptor beta chains in this list originate from one sample, sequenced in a study of blood T cell repertoires in COVID-19. Generated by immunoSEQ multiplex PCR, the TCRdb table keeps only in-frame clones and is missing some. The sample consists of just under 85,000 clones, approximately 86% of them appearing once. The specimen was peripheral blood. All receptors derive from a woman aged 80 or older with acute or convalescent COVID-19.

The rearrangement links TRBV7-2 to TRBJ1-6; D perhaps matches TRBD1 (6 bases). Germline CDR1 is SGHTA and CDR2 is FQGNSA. V gave up 5 bases and J gave up 5 bases, with 13 bases separating them. This CDR3 region has 15 residues. This CDR3 is CASSLGRGNNSPLHF. The CDR3 region has the DNA TGTGCCAGCAGCCTTGGGAGGGGGAATAATTCACCCCTCCACTTT.

The V and J genes are TRBV7-9 and TRBJ1-1; the match to TRBD1 covers 9 bases. The CDR3 totals 14 residues. The germline CDR1 and CDR2 sequences are SEHNR and FQNEAQ (reference sequence). V shed 2 bases, J shed 7 bases, and the junction held 5 bases outside the gene matches. The CDR3 DNA reads as TGTGCCAGCAGCTTAATGGGACAGGGAAGTGAAGCTTTCTTT. This codes for CASSLMGQGSEAFF.

CDR3 loop: CASSLDRGGQQYF. CDR3 sequence (DNA): TGTGCCAGCAGCTTAGATCGAGGCGGTCAGCAGTACTTC. The chain combines TRBV11-2 with TRBJ2-7; D call uncertain. The CDR3 has 13 amino acids. Trimming pared 0 bases from V and 8 bases from J, leaving 11 bases between. Germline CDR1 and CDR2: SGHAT and FQNNGV.

The chain combines TRBV29-1 with TRBJ1-1; TRBD1 agrees at 8 bases. This CDR3 contains 13 residues. V dropped 5 bases and J dropped 2; count of bases not matched to a gene: 4. Germline lookup yields CDR1 SQVTM and CDR2 ANQGSEA. CDR3 DNA sequence: TGCAGCGTTCCGGGACAGGTTAACACTGAAGCTTTCTTT. Its translation: CSVPGQVNTEAFF.

This clone has just one count. The chain couples TRBV18 to TRBJ1-3; no firm D call. The germline CDR1 and CDR2 sequences are KGHSH and LQKENI. CDR3 size: 15 residues. Trimming cost V 0 bases and J 4 bases, with 10 bases left between them. This CDR3 reads CASSPPGSRGNTIYF. CDR3 nucleotide sequence: TGTGCCAGCTCACCACCCGGGTCCCGCGGAAACACCATATATTTT.

The rearrangement links TRBV5-4 to TRBJ2-5; D is unresolved. The germline V gene encodes CDR1 SGHNT and CDR2 YYREEE (reference sequence). Trimming took off 3 bases at V and 0 bases at J, with 6 bases between the two ends. This CDR3 is 13 amino acids long. The CDR3 here is CASSYNYQETQYF. The CDR3 region has the DNA TGTGCCAGCAGCTACAATTACCAAGAGACCCAGTACTTC.

This clone was counted a few times. This same CDR3 is encoded by further DNA sequences in the sample. The J gene is TRBJ2-7, the V gene TRBV4-1, with 8 bases identical to TRBD2. In germline, CDR1 is MGHRA, CDR2 YSYEKL. The CDR3 length is 15 residues. Trimming removed 1 base from V and 1 base from J; junction bases left unmatched: 3. CDR3 protein: CASSQVGGRSYEQYF. DNA of the CDR3: TGCGCCAGCAGCCAAGTTGGCGGGAGGTCCTACGAGCAGTACTTC.

The chain carries TRBV5-6 and TRBJ2-1, with 12 bases matching TRBD2. The CDR3 is 16 amino acids. The ends lost 0 bases at V and 8 bases at J; junction bases unmatched: 6. CDR1 is SGHDT and CDR2 is YYEEEE in the germline V gene. In nucleotides, the CDR3 is TGTGCCAGCAGCTTGGCCCTAGCGGGAGGGTCCGATGAGCAGTTCTTC. Translated, it gives CASSLALAGGSDEQFF. Variable domain in full (rest from reference TRBV5-6 and TRBJ2-1): DAGVTQSPTHLIKTRGQQVTLRCSPKSGHDTVSWYQQALGQGPQFIFQYYEEEERQRGNFPDRFSGHQFPNYSSELNVNALLLGDSALYLCASSLALAGGSDEQFFGPGTRLTVL.

This clone came up once. V and J are TRBV12-3 or TRBV12-4 and TRBJ2-3; D is perhaps TRBD2 (5 bases). Deletions cut 5 bases from V and 6 bases from J, with 9 bases between. The CDR3 extends over 12 amino acids. The CDR3 spells CASSPRRDTQYF. DNA of the CDR3: TGTGCCAGCAGTCCACGGAGGGATACGCAGTATTTT.

The chain employs TRBV27 and TRBJ2-7, with D perhaps matching TRBD1 (5 bases). V was trimmed by 2 bases and J by 2 bases, leaving 16 bases between them. The CDR3 covers 16 residues. Germline assignment: CDR1 MNHEY and CDR2 SMNVEV (reference sequence). Written as DNA, the CDR3 is TGTGCCAGCAGTTTAAGTGGAAGGGGCAGGACCTACGAGCAGTACTTC. Translating it yields CASSLSGRGRTYEQYF.

V and J are TRBV7-8 and TRBJ1-6; 7 bases map to TRBD1. After removal of 1 base from V and 7 bases from J, the junction contained 4 bases not matched to a gene. In germline, CDR1 is SGHVS, CDR2 FQNEAQ. The CDR3 spans 15 residues. The DNA of the CDR3 is TGTGCCAGCAGCTTAGGGGTACAGGGGAATTCACCCCTCCACTTT. Translation gives CASSLGVQGNSPLHF.

Here the CDR3 DNA reads TGCAGCGTTACGACAGGGCCGGAGACCCAGTACTTC. Translation: CSVTTGPETQYF. The chain is built from TRBV29-1 and TRBJ2-5; 7 bases are a match to TRBD1. Germline trimming cut 5 bases from V and 5 bases from J; bases unmatched to any gene: 5. Germline V gene lookup returns CDR1 SQVTM and CDR2 ANQGSEA. This CDR3 spans 12 amino acids.

The chain joins TRBV7-8 to TRBJ2-5; D is uncertain. The CDR3 spans 16 residues. CDR1 SGHVS and CDR2 FQNEAQ come from the germline V gene. Between the trimmed V and J ends, which lost 1 base and 2 bases, there was a span of 14 bases. The CDR3 spells CASSLVASTIQETQYF. CDR3 nucleotide sequence: TGTGCCAGCAGCTTAGTGGCATCAACTATACAAGAGACCCAGTACTTC. Together with reference TRBV7-8 and TRBJ2-5, the CDR3 gives the full variable domain: GAGVSQSPRYKVAKRGQDVALRCDPISGHVSLFWYQQALGQGPEFLTYFQNEAQLDKSGLPSDRFFAERPEGSVSTLKIQRTQQEDSAVYLCASSLVASTIQETQYFGPGTRLLVL.

The chain carries TRBV7-2 and TRBJ2-3, with 8 bases fitting TRBD2. This CDR3 region has 17 residues. V lost 2 bases, J lost 4 bases, and 11 bases stayed unmatched. From germline, CDR1 is SGHTA and CDR2 FQGNSA. The DNA of the CDR3 is TGTGCCAGCAGCTTACGGGGAGCGGGAGTCGTCCCAGATACGCAGTATTTT. Its protein product is CASSLRGAGVVPDTQYF.

The V gene is TRBV5-1, the J gene TRBJ2-7, with 8 bases lining up with TRBD1. The trim removed 4 bases at V and 4 bases at J, leaving 10 bases unmatched. The CDR3 has 15 residues. CDR1 SGHRS and CDR2 YFSETQ come from the germline V gene. CDR3 sequence reads: CASSAMTGDVYEQYF. The CDR3 DNA reads as TGCGCCAGCAGCGCCATGACAGGGGATGTTTACGAGCAGTACTTC.

The chain recombines TRBV11-3 with TRBJ1-3; D uncertain. Trimming took 5 bases from V and 1 from J, leaving 6 bases between them. This CDR3 has 13 residues. Germline CDR1 reads SGHNT; CDR2 reads YENEEA. CDR3 DNA sequence: TGTGCCAGCAGCGAGGGATCTGGAAACACCATATATTTT. It codes for CASSEGSGNTIYF. Full variable domain (remainder filled in from reference TRBV11-3 and TRBJ1-3): EAGVVQSPRYKIIEKKQPVAFWCNPISGHNTLYWYLQNLGQGPELLIRYENEEAVDDSQLPKDRFSAERLKGVDSTLKIQPAELGDSAVYLCASSEGSGNTIYFGEGSWLTVV.

This rearrangement joins TRBV7-2 to TRBJ2-7, with TRBD2 matching 13 bases. The CDR3 length is 16 residues. Germline V gene data show CDR1 as SGHTA and CDR2 as FQGNSA. The J segment lost 1 base and the V segment lost 5 bases, leaving 5 bases of the junction unmatched. The CDR3 region is CASSKRLAGGSYEQYF. Written as DNA, the CDR3 is TGTGCCAGCAGCAAAAGACTAGCGGGAGGTTCCTACGAGCAGTACTTC. Drawing the rest from reference TRBV7-2 and TRBJ2-7, the complete variable domain is GAGVSQSPSNKVTEKGKDVELRCDPISGHTALYWYRQSLGQGLEFLIYFQGNSAPDKSGLPSDRFSAERTGGSVSTLTIQRTQQEDSAVYLCASSKRLAGGSYEQYFGPGTRLTVT.

This clone was detected a few times. The chain carries TRBV29-1 and TRBJ2-1; 8 positions match TRBD2. The CDR3 is 14 amino acids. Per the germline V gene, CDR1 is SQVTM and CDR2 is ANQGSEA. The V segment lost 6 bases and the J segment 4 bases; nucleotides outside the gene matches: 8. CDR3 loop: CSVELAGQYNEQFF. DNA of the CDR3: TGCAGCGTAGAGCTAGCGGGTCAATACAATGAGCAGTTCTTC.

The chain has TRBV11-2 and TRBJ2-3; perhaps TRBD2 as D (5 bases). The ends were cut back, 2 bases at V and 2 bases at J, with 17 bases in the middle. This CDR3 comprises 17 residues. In germline, CDR1 is SGHAT, CDR2 FQNNGV. CDR3 DNA sequence: TGTGCCAGCAGCTTAAGGAGCGGTGCGTTCGCCACAGATACGCAGTATTTT. Protein: CASSLRSGAFATDTQYF.

The J gene is TRBJ2-4, the V gene TRBV5-1; perhaps TRBD1 as D (6 bases). Trimming stripped 0 bases from V and 8 bases from J, with 9 bases between. The CDR3 runs 13 residues. From germline, CDR1 is SGHRS and CDR2 YFSETQ. CDR3 loop: CASSLAGEDIQYF. The CDR3 bases are TGCGCCAGCAGCTTGGCAGGGGAAGACATTCAGTACTTC.

V gene TRBV11-3 combines with J gene TRBJ2-5; tentatively, D is TRBD1 (5 bases). Trimming left V 4 bases short and J 4 bases short, with 10 bases between. CDR1 is SGHNT and CDR2 is YENEEA in the germline V gene. CDR3 length: 13 amino acids. The CDR3 is CASSWGQGETQYF. DNA of the CDR3: TGTGCCAGCAGCTGGGGTCAGGGAGAGACCCAGTACTTC.

This sequence joins TRBV29-1 and TRBJ2-3; TRBD2 matches 11 bases. The CDR3 totals 15 residues. The V gene's germline CDR1 is SQVTM and CDR2 ANQGSEA. V shed 6 bases and J 2 bases; nucleotides not matched to a gene: 7. CDR3 sequence: CSVWTSGLNTDTQYF. Here the CDR3 DNA reads TGCAGCGTCTGGACTAGCGGGCTAAACACAGATACGCAGTATTTT.